This T cell receptor (beta chain) was obtained from a study of cytomegalovirus exposure and HLA in healthy donors. Study details: Most genotyped donors, 75% to 85% of 300 to 400, had Caucasian-associated genetic ancestry. General study results and limits: Certain indistinguishable V segments, among them TRBV6-2 and TRBV6-3, were excluded.

V lost 5 bases, J lost 3 bases, and 14 bases lay in between. The CDR3 consists of 14 residues. In germline, CDR1 is MNHEY, CDR2 SMNVEV (reference sequence). Of note for this clone: The antigen is unknown.

PCR primers comprised 60 Vbeta and 13 Jbeta primers. Profiling relied on immunoSEQ multiplex PCR, and the TCRdb table lists in-frame clones only, not all of them. The sample has around 110,000 clones, around 60% seen once. The sequence was collected from a woman aged 40 to 50 in good health and CMV-seropositive. This chain connects TRBV27 to TRBJ2-7; TRBD1 is a possible D gene (6 bases). The sequencing sample was made of PBMCs. DNA for the CDR3: TGTGCCAGCAGTCCTCAGGGGAACCTCTACGAGCAGTACTTC. Translated: CASSPQGNLYEQYF.